The 31 T cell receptor beta chains below were found in one sample sequenced in a study of T cell responses to AZD1222 COVID-19 vaccine (dated by TCRdb to the early 2020s). Library generation was performed with the immunoSEQ multiplex PCR assay. TCRdb's version of the immuneACCESS table is confined to in-frame rearrangements and falls short of the full clone set. An unresolved V gene accounts for under half of the shortfall where checked; the remainder is of unknown origin. Within this sample are approximately 92,000 clones, with about 91% of them counted one time only. The ten largest account for more than 6.5% of the sample. The time point label, read with the paper, signifies: baseline before first vaccination. Sequenced material: peripheral blood, taken on day 0 of AZD1222 vaccination. All receptors come from an adult in good health.

The rearrangement links TRBV7-9 to TRBJ2-3; no clear D. V was shortened by 5 bases and J by 0 bases, with 9 bases between the two germline ends. Germline V gene sequence: CDR1 SEHNR, CDR2 FQNEAQ (reference sequence). The CDR3 consists of 14 residues. The CDR3 loop reads CASSPPRSTDTQYF. Here the CDR3 DNA reads TGTGCCAGCAGCCCCCCGAGGAGCACAGATACGCAGTATTTT.

This chain links TRBV6-5 with TRBJ1-2; maybe TRBD1 (6 bases). CDR1 MNHEY and CDR2 SVGAGI come from the germline V gene. This CDR3 comprises 14 residues. Trimming took 2 bases from V and 7 from J, leaving 14 bases between them. The CDR3, as DNA: TGTGCCAGCAGTTACACCCAGGGGTACCGTGGCTACACCTTC. It translates to CASSYTQGYRGYTF.

The chain joins TRBV7-9 to TRBJ2-1; D not resolved. The V end was cut by 1 base, the J end by 6 bases, with 13 bases between. The CDR3 has 15 residues. Germline V lookup: CDR1 SEHNR, CDR2 FQNEAQ (reference sequence). The CDR3 reads CASSLVAPTINEQFF. In DNA form, the CDR3 reads TGTGCCAGCAGCTTAGTCGCACCTACGATCAATGAGCAGTTCTTC.

This chain uses TRBV12-3 or TRBV12-4 with TRBJ2-7; D not resolved. V lost 3 bases, J lost 1 base, and 7 bases lay in between. The CDR3 totals 13 residues. The CDR3 reads CASSFLQSYEQYF. The CDR3 DNA sequence: TGTGCCAGCAGTTTTCTTCAGTCCTACGAGCAGTACTTC.

This CDR3 is CASSPRRTAYGYTF. DNA for the CDR3: TGTGCCAGCAGCCCCCGAAGGACCGCGTATGGCTACACCTTC. The chain joins TRBV7-8 to TRBJ1-2; D not certain. CDR3 size: 14 residues. V lost 5 bases, J lost 5 bases, and 15 bases lay in between. Looked up from germline, CDR1 is SGHVS and CDR2 is FQNEAQ.

In this sample, this clone turned up once. The chain is built from TRBV24-1 and TRBJ2-3; TRBD1 agrees at 8 bases. CDR3 length equals 14 residues. The germline V gene encodes CDR1 KGHDR and CDR2 SFDVKD. V was pared by 3 bases and J by 3 bases, with 1 base of the junction left unmatched. For the CDR3, the DNA is TGTGCCACCAGTGATGACAGGGGAACAGATACGCAGTATTTT. Its protein product is CATSDDRGTDTQYF.

The J gene is TRBJ2-5, the V gene TRBV12-3 or TRBV12-4; perhaps TRBD1 as D (6 bases). V was trimmed by 2 bases and J by 4 bases, leaving 8 bases between them. The CDR3 length is 13 residues. DNA for the CDR3: TGTGCCAGCAGTTTAACGACAGGAGAGACCCAGTACTTC. Translated: CASSLTTGETQYF.

The chain recombines TRBV6-5 with TRBJ1-2, with 8 bases that match TRBD1. Losses at the gene ends were 8 bases for V and 8 bases for J; bases not matched to a gene: 10. Germline V CDR1 and CDR2: MNHEY, SVGAGI. The CDR3 extends over 13 amino acids. Here the CDR3 DNA reads TGTGCCAGCTCGGACAGGGCATTGGGAGGCTACACCTTC. This codes for CASSDRALGGYTF.

This chain joins TRBV18 and TRBJ2-5, with a possible D match to TRBD2 (6 bases). The V and J ends lost 5 bases and 2 bases respectively, with 12 bases between them. This CDR3 has 14 amino acids. CDR1 and CDR2 from the germline V gene are KGHSH and LQKENI. Written as DNA, the CDR3 is TGTGCCAGCTCATCGGGACTGTTACAAGAGACCCAGTACTTC. It yields the protein CASSSGLLQETQYF.

In DNA, the CDR3 is TGCGCCAGCAGCCACAGGGCGGGGAGTGGAAACACCATATATTTT. Amino acid sequence: CASSHRAGSGNTIYF. V is TRBV5-1 and J is TRBJ1-3, with D perhaps matching TRBD1 (6 bases). The CDR3 is 15 residues long. The ends were cut back, 4 bases at V and 3 bases at J, with 14 bases in the middle. Germline V gene lookup returns CDR1 SGHRS and CDR2 YFSETQ.

Details on this clone: Other DNA sequences from this sample encode an identical CDR3 as well. The V call is TRBV9, the J call TRBJ2-5; 8 bases are a match to TRBD2. The germline V gene encodes CDR1 SGDLS and CDR2 YYNGEE. The CDR3 is 14 amino acids. J lost 5 bases, V lost 4 bases, and 7 bases had no gene match. CDR3 residues: CASSLGLAGETQYF. The CDR3 DNA reads as TGTGCCAGCAGCCTTGGACTAGCCGGCGAGACCCAGTACTTC.

This rearrangement joins TRBV7-3 to TRBJ2-2; weak D call: TRBD2 (6 bases). V was clipped by 3 bases and J by 7 bases, with 12 bases between them. CDR3 length equals 14 residues. CDR1 SGHTA and CDR2 FQGTGA come from the germline V gene. The CDR3 coding sequence is TGTGCCAGCAGCTTCCGACTAGACGGCGGGGAGCTGTTTTTT. Translated, it gives CASSFRLDGGELFF.

The chain links TRBV19 to TRBJ1-5, with D unclear. The CDR3 contains 13 residues. CDR1 and CDR2 from the germline V gene are LNHDA and SQIVND (reference sequence). V shed 3 bases and J shed 4 bases, with 7 bases lying between them. CDR3 residues: CASSMSSNQPQHF. The CDR3 coding sequence is TGTGCCAGTAGTATGTCAAGTAATCAGCCCCAGCATTTT.

V is TRBV3-1 (or the pseudogene TRBV3-2) and J is TRBJ2-3; 8 nucleotides agree with TRBD2. Germline V gene sequence: CDR1 LGHDT, CDR2 YNNKEL (reference sequence). The CDR3 is 16 amino acids. Losses at the gene ends were 3 bases for V and 0 bases for J; bases not matched to a gene: 5. The CDR3 DNA reads TGTGCCAGCAGCCACCTAGCGGGCACTAGCACAGATACGCAGTATTTT. It codes for CASSHLAGTSTDTQYF.

The CDR3 sequence is CASSRGQGGEAFF. CDR3 in DNA: TGTGCCAGCAGCCGAGGACAGGGCGGTGAAGCTTTCTTT. The chain has TRBV9 and TRBJ1-1; 8 nucleotides align to TRBD1. V was pared by 4 bases and J by 7 bases, with 6 bases of the junction left unmatched. This CDR3 is built from 13 residues. Looked up from germline, CDR1 is SGDLS and CDR2 is YYNGEE.

The V and J genes are TRBV5-1 and TRBJ1-1, with TRBD1 identical over 8 bases. V was pared by 3 bases and J by 1 base, with 2 bases of the junction left unmatched. The CDR3 runs to 14 residues. Germline V gene data show CDR1 as SGHRS and CDR2 as YFSETQ. The CDR3 DNA is TGCGCCAGCAGCTCTGGGACAGGGAACACTGAAGCTTTCTTT. Translating gives CASSSGTGNTEAFF.

This chain uses TRBV5-4 with TRBJ2-7; no firm D call. Trimming pared 2 bases from V and 6 bases from J, leaving 9 bases between. The CDR3 covers 12 residues. Germline CDR1 SGHNT, CDR2 YYREEE (reference sequence). The CDR3 here is CASSFVGFEQYF. CDR3 in DNA: TGTGCCAGCAGCTTTGTAGGTTTCGAGCAGTACTTC.

The chain uses TRBV2 and TRBJ2-5; 8 nucleotides match TRBD2. J gave up 0 bases and V 9 bases, and 3 bases lay outside the gene matches. This CDR3 spans 13 amino acids. Germline V gives CDR1 SNHLY, CDR2 FYNNEI. Here the CDR3 DNA reads TGTGCCAGTATAGCGGGGAACCAAGAGACCCAGTACTTC. Translating gives CASIAGNQETQYF. The full variable domain, rest sourced from reference TRBV2 and TRBJ2-5, is EPEVTQTPSHQVTQMGQEVILRCVPISNHLYFYWYRQILGQKVEFLVSFYNNEISEKSEIFDDQFSVERPDGSNFTLKIRSTKLEDSAMYFCASIAGNQETQYFGPGTRLLVL.

The V gene is TRBV6-5, the J gene TRBJ1-2; D is unclear. Per the germline V gene, CDR1 is MNHEY and CDR2 is SVGAGI. The V and J ends lost 8 bases and 4 bases respectively, with 17 bases between them. CDR3 length: 14 amino acids. CDR3 protein: CASGIGVGSYGYTF. The CDR3 region has the DNA TGTGCCAGCGGCATAGGAGTGGGCAGCTATGGCTACACCTTC.

V and J are TRBV7-6 and TRBJ2-2; D may be TRBD2 (6 bases). Germline V gene lookup returns CDR1 SGHVS and CDR2 FNYEAQ. This CDR3 comprises 15 residues. V was cut by 0 bases and J by 3 bases, with 8 bases left in between. The CDR3 nucleotides read TGTGCCAGCAGCTTAGCGGGACTGTACACCGGGGAGCTGTTTTTT. It yields the protein CASSLAGLYTGELFF. Combining the CDR3 with reference TRBV7-6 and TRBJ2-2 gives the whole variable domain GAGVSQSPRYKVTKRGQDVALRCDPISGHVSLYWYRQALGQGPEFLTYFNYEAQQDKSGLPNDRFSAERPEGSISTLTIQRTEQRDSAMYRCASSLAGLYTGELFFGEGSRLTVL.

The chain is built from TRBV27 and TRBJ2-2, with TRBD1 identical over 10 bases. V shed 10 bases, J shed 0 bases, and the junction held 17 bases outside the gene matches. Germline CDR1 reads MNHEY; CDR2 reads SMNVEV (reference sequence). The CDR3 runs to 19 residues. The CDR3 sequence is CATRAGTGEFHANTGELFF. For the CDR3, the DNA is TGTGCCACCCGTGCCGGGACAGGGGAATTCCACGCGAACACCGGGGAGCTGTTTTTT.

A single count supports this clone. This sequence joins TRBV6-4 and TRBJ2-3; D is possibly TRBD2 (5 bases). V was trimmed by 0 bases and J by 1 base, leaving 5 bases between them. From germline, CDR1 is MRHNA and CDR2 SNTAGT. The CDR3 has 14 amino acids. The CDR3 nucleotides read TGTGCCAGCAGTGACTCGCGGGGCACAGATACGCAGTATTTT. Its translation: CASSDSRGTDTQYF.

The chain joins TRBV25-1 to TRBJ2-7; no definite D call. Trimming removed 6 bases from V and 5 bases from J, with 14 bases in between. The CDR3 is 13 amino acids. Germline loops: CDR1 MGHDK, CDR2 SYGVNS. The CDR3 DNA follows: TGTGCCAGCAGCCGAACGATGGGCCACGAGCAGTACTTC. This sequence encodes CASSRTMGHEQYF.

The chain recombines TRBV6-5 with TRBJ1-1; D is perhaps TRBD1 (5 bases). Germline loops: CDR1 MNHEY, CDR2 SVGAGI. Deletions cut 7 bases from V and 5 bases from J, with 20 bases between. CDR3 length: 15 residues. The CDR3 spells CASTNTGPGVTEAFF. CDR3 sequence (DNA): TGTGCCAGCACGAACACCGGGCCGGGGGTTACTGAAGCTTTCTTT.

This chain links TRBV4-3 with TRBJ2-7; 7 bases map to TRBD1. The V segment lost 5 bases and the J segment 5 bases; nucleotides outside the gene matches: 9. CDR1 and CDR2 (germline): LGHNA, YSLEER. The CDR3 contains 14 residues. The CDR3 sequence is CASSSRQGQNEQYF. CDR3 in DNA: TGCGCCAGCAGCTCGCGGCAGGGACAGAACGAGCAGTACTTC.

The V call is TRBV11-2, the J call TRBJ2-1; no definite D call. Germline V gene sequence: CDR1 SGHAT, CDR2 FQNNGV. Trimming left V 1 base short and J 10 bases short, with 5 bases between. There are 11 residues in the CDR3. The CDR3 spells CASSLVDEQFF. The CDR3 coding sequence is TGTGCCAGCAGCTTAGTTGACGAGCAGTTCTTC.

This clone appeared once. V and J are TRBV9 and TRBJ2-2, with a weak D call TRBD2 (5 bases). The CDR3 is 16 amino acids. V shed 6 bases and J shed 3 bases, with 18 bases lying between them. CDR1 is SGDLS and CDR2 is YYNGEE in the germline V gene. This CDR3 reads CASTPGEGMDTGELFF. DNA for the CDR3: TGTGCCAGCACCCCCGGAGAGGGTATGGACACCGGGGAGCTGTTTTTT.

The chain couples TRBV7-3 to TRBJ2-3; 13 bases align to TRBD2. Germline V CDR1 and CDR2: SGHTA, FQGTGA. CDR3 length equals 15 residues. V dropped 4 bases and J dropped 6; count of bases not matched to a gene: 4. CDR3 in DNA: TGTGCCAGCAGCTCAGGACTAGCGGGAGCGGATACGCAGTATTTT. Translating gives CASSSGLAGADTQYF.

V is TRBV5-6 and J is TRBJ1-1; D uncertain. CDR1 is SGHDT, CDR2 YYEEEE, per germline. The V end lost 10 bases, the J end lost 8 bases, and 12 bases lay between the germline ends. This CDR3 is built from 10 residues. The CDR3 nucleotides read TGTGCCCCCAAAAGGTACGAAGCTTTCTTT. Its protein product is CAPKRYEAFF.

This chain uses TRBV7-9 with TRBJ2-5; D is perhaps TRBD2 (6 bases). CDR1 is SEHNR, CDR2 FQNEAQ, per germline (reference sequence). V lost 5 bases to trimming and J lost 7 bases, with 14 bases between them. The CDR3 contains 13 residues. The CDR3 is CASSRGVDGTQYF. As DNA, the CDR3 is TGTGCCAGCAGCCGCGGGGTGGATGGGACCCAGTACTTC.

This chain connects TRBV10-2 to TRBJ1-1; 8 bases line up with TRBD1. CDR3 size: 13 residues. Germline loops: CDR1 WSHSY, CDR2 SAAADI. V shed 3 bases and J 5 bases; nucleotides not matched to a gene: 2. The CDR3 DNA reads TGCGCCAGCAGTGACAGGGGGCGAACTGAAGCTTTCTTT. Its protein product is CASSDRGRTEAFF.